This TCR beta chain was profiled in a study of T cell responses to AZD1222 COVID-19 vaccine. Sequencing used immunoSEQ multiplex PCR; TCRdb keeps in-frame clones, though not all of them. The sample consists of roughly 120,000 clones, 80% to 90% of them appearing once. This CDR3 is 14 amino acids long. Losses at the gene ends were 7 bases for V and 7 bases for J; bases not matched to a gene: 6. CDR1 SGHNT and CDR2 YYREEE come from the germline V gene (reference sequence). As for this clone: What it binds is unknown.

Study results and caveats: There were mostly white British donors and more females than males, and clonal diversity was possibly underestimated. Per reports, nearly half of all spike-specific TCRs target regions that are unmutated in variants. Samples come after the peak T cell response, not at day 14. Spike-specific TCR depth and breadth grew after two AZD1222 doses.

This rearrangement joins TRBV5-4 to TRBJ2-1; TRBD2 matches 12 bases. The sample here was peripheral blood, taken on day 0 of MenACWY control vaccination. The sequence was obtained from an adult in good health. CDR3 loop: CASASGREINEQFF. As DNA, the CDR3 is TGTGCCAGCGCTAGCGGGAGGGAAATAAATGAGCAGTTCTTC.